Below, 27 T cell receptor beta chains from the same sample are listed, as sequenced in a study of beta chain features in type 1 diabetes. TCRB transcripts that were expressed got sequenced, as all of the isolated RNA had been reverse transcribed. Profiling relied on immunoSEQ multiplex PCR, and the TCRdb table lists in-frame clones only, not all of them. Here the sample spans about 300,000 clones, 8% being singletons. Sequencing was carried out using central memory CD4+ T cells from blood. Receptors were obtained from a woman aged 18-29 years in good health.

This clone was observed at least ten times. The V and J genes are TRBV7-9 and TRBJ1-5, with 10 bases that match TRBD1. Trimming at V came to 4 bases and at J to 0 bases, leaving 6 bases not matched to a gene. Germline values: CDR1 SEHNR, CDR2 FQNEAQ (reference sequence). CDR3 length equals 17 residues. CDR3 in amino acids: CASSSGTGVYSNQPQHF. The CDR3, as DNA: TGTGCCAGCAGCTCCGGGACAGGGGTCTATAGCAATCAGCCCCAGCATTTT.

V gene TRBV7-6 combines with J gene TRBJ2-3; a weak D match, TRBD2 (6 bases). This CDR3 comprises 20 residues. Germline CDR1 reads SGHVS; CDR2 reads FNYEAQ. The V and J ends lost 5 bases and 3 bases respectively, with 30 bases between them. Here the CDR3 DNA reads TGTGCCAGCAGCCCCTGGGGCCCTAGCGCCACGCCCCTAGCTACAGATACGCAGTATTTT. Protein product: CASSPWGPSATPLATDTQYF.

As to this clone: The sample contains more than one DNA sequence encoding this CDR3. The chain has TRBV4-2 and TRBJ2-7; D remains unclear. Trimming left V 1 base short and J 4 bases short, with 5 bases between. Germline assignment: CDR1 LGHNA and CDR2 YNFKEQ. The CDR3 consists of 12 residues. The DNA for the CDR3 is TGTGCCAGCAGCCAAGCGGGTTACGAGCAGTACTTC. Its protein product is CASSQAGYEQYF.

V is TRBV6-5 and J is TRBJ2-7, with D perhaps TRBD2 (6 bases). The CDR3 sequence is 13 residues long. Trimming removed 4 bases at V and 5 bases at J, with 12 bases between. The germline V gene encodes CDR1 MNHEY and CDR2 SVGAGI. Here the CDR3 reads CASSSPGVDEQYF. In nucleotides, the CDR3 is TGTGCCAGCAGTTCCCCGGGGGTGGACGAGCAGTACTTC.

This clone was detected only a few times. V and J are TRBV7-6 and TRBJ2-5, with 7 nucleotides matching TRBD2. Germline CDR1 SGHVS, CDR2 FNYEAQ. The ends lost 5 bases at V and 3 bases at J; junction bases unmatched: 9. The CDR3 is made up of 15 amino acids. In DNA form, the CDR3 reads TGTGCCAGCAGCGGCTGGGCCGGGGGGAAAGAGACCCAGTACTTC. As protein: CASSGWAGGKETQYF.

In its sample, this clone was seen a few times. This chain connects TRBV9 to TRBJ2-7; D ambiguous. The V end was cut by 4 bases, the J end by 9 bases, with 17 bases between. The V gene's germline CDR1 is SGDLS and CDR2 YYNGEE. This CDR3 comprises 13 residues. The CDR3 here is CASSINRGRVQYF. The CDR3, as DNA: TGTGCCAGCAGCATAAACAGAGGACGGGTGCAGTACTTC.

The chain uses TRBV7-6 and TRBJ2-5; D unclear. From germline, CDR1 is SGHVS and CDR2 FNYEAQ. The CDR3 spans 12 residues. V lost 8 bases to trimming and J lost 1 base, with 8 bases between them. CDR3 nucleotide sequence: TGTGCCAGCGGGCCGGGCCAAGAGACCCAGTACTTC. It yields the protein CASGPGQETQYF.

The chain couples TRBV29-1 to TRBJ2-5; D gene ambiguous. V gave up 4 bases and J gave up 10 bases, with 10 bases separating them. The germline CDR1 and CDR2 sequences are SQVTM and ANQGSEA. This CDR3 is built from 10 residues. In DNA, the CDR3 is TGCAGCGTTGGAAAGGACGGCCAGTACTTC. Translating gives CSVGKDGQYF.

The J gene is TRBJ2-5, the V gene TRBV19; D gene uncertain. Germline values: CDR1 LNHDA, CDR2 SQIVND (reference sequence). V lost 4 bases to trimming and J lost 5 bases, with 26 bases between them. The CDR3 runs 18 residues. As DNA, the CDR3 is TGTGCCAGTAGTAAAATATTCCGGACGTCACCCAGAAGGGAGACCCAGTACTTC. Encoded protein: CASSKIFRTSPRRETQYF.

This chain connects TRBV4-2 to TRBJ2-6; TRBD2 might be the D (5 bases). Deletions cut 4 bases from V and 0 bases from J, with 22 bases between. This CDR3 spans 20 amino acids. CDR1 LGHNA and CDR2 YNFKEQ come from the germline V gene. The CDR3 reads CASSLQQVLSGFSGANVLTF. DNA of the CDR3: TGTGCCAGCAGCCTCCAACAAGTGCTGTCGGGATTCTCTGGGGCCAACGTCCTGACTTTC.

This clone showed up just a few times. This rearrangement joins TRBV9 to TRBJ2-3; 7 bases align to TRBD2. CDR1 and CDR2 (germline): SGDLS, YYNGEE. The CDR3 totals 15 residues. Unmatched junction bases numbered 10, after V lost 1 base and J lost 8 bases. CDR3 loop: CASSVSPTGEGTQYF. DNA of the CDR3: TGTGCCAGCAGCGTAAGCCCTACGGGGGAGGGTACGCAGTATTTT. The full variable domain, its missing parts supplied by reference TRBV9 and TRBJ2-3, is DSGVTQTPKHLITATGQRVTLRCSPRSGDLSVYWYQQSLDQGLQFLIQYYNGEERAKGNILERFSAQQFPDLHSELNLSSLELGDSALYFCASSVSPTGEGTQYFGPGTRLTVL.

In its sample, this clone was seen once. The chain is built from TRBV9 and TRBJ1-2; 10 bases agree with TRBD1. Germline trimming cut 3 bases from V and 1 base from J; bases unmatched to any gene: 6. The CDR3 spans 16 residues. Germline CDR1 reads SGDLS; CDR2 reads YYNGEE. The CDR3 bases are TGTGCCAGCAGCGCCCACGGGACAGGGGTTAACTATGGCTACACCTTC. Amino acid sequence: CASSAHGTGVNYGYTF.

The sample holds a few counts of this clone. The gene calls are TRBV4-2 and TRBJ2-3; D is unclear. The CDR3 has 15 residues. The germline gives CDR1 LGHNA, CDR2 YNFKEQ. V shed 0 bases and J shed 0 bases, with 7 bases lying between them. The CDR3 nucleotides read TGTGCCAGCAGCCAAGACCCAACTAGCACAGATACGCAGTATTTT. Translating gives CASSQDPTSTDTQYF.

The rearrangement uses TRBV19 and TRBJ1-5, with D uncertain. Per the germline V gene, CDR1 is LNHDA and CDR2 is SQIVND (reference sequence). The length of the CDR3 is 15 residues. Trimming cost V 7 bases and J 0 bases, with 13 bases left between them. This CDR3 is CASKLGPYSNQPQHF. The CDR3 bases are TGTGCCAGTAAACTGGGCCCCTATAGCAATCAGCCCCAGCATTTT.

This clone appeared many times. V and J are TRBV7-2 and TRBJ2-7, with D possibly called TRBD1 or TRBD2 (6 bases each). Germline CDR1 and CDR2: SGHTA and FQGNSA. CDR3 length equals 15 residues. Between the trimmed V and J ends, which lost 4 bases and 0 bases, there was a span of 13 bases. The CDR3 here is CASSSQGGSSYEQYF. As DNA, the CDR3 is TGTGCCAGCAGCTCCCAAGGGGGGTCCTCCTACGAGCAGTACTTC.

The chain uses TRBV4-3 and TRBJ2-1; TRBD1 matches at 7 bases. The CDR3 runs 14 residues. V gave up 2 bases and J gave up 4 bases; unmatched junction bases: 2. Germline lookup yields CDR1 LGHNA and CDR2 YSLEER. CDR3 nucleotides: TGCGCCAGCAGCCAAATGGGACAGTACAATGAGCAGTTCTTC. It codes for CASSQMGQYNEQFF.

A remark on this clone: This could be a read error, since a much larger clone is one nucleotide away. The chain joins TRBV2 to TRBJ1-2, with D unclear. Trimming took 6 bases from V and 3 from J, leaving 5 bases between them. The germline CDR1 and CDR2 sequences are SNHLY and FYNNEI. The CDR3 consists of 11 residues. The CDR3 DNA sequence: TGTGCCAGCAGGGCTGACTATGGCTACACCTTC. It encodes CASRADYGYTF. Drawing the rest from reference TRBV2 and TRBJ1-2, the complete variable domain is EPEVTQTPSHQVTQMGQEVILRCVPISNHLYFYWYRQILGQKVEFLVSFYNNEISEKSEIFDDQFSVERPDGSNFTLKIRSTKLEDSAMYFCASRADYGYTFGSGTRLTVV.

This clone turned up a few times. The gene calls are TRBV5-1 and TRBJ2-5; TRBD2 matches 16 bases. The CDR3 has 17 residues. The germline gives CDR1 SGHRS, CDR2 YFSETQ. V was clipped by 4 bases and J by 5 bases; unmatched bases: 8. The CDR3 here is CASSPGLAGGPLETQYF. The DNA for the CDR3 is TGCGCCAGCAGCCCGGGACTAGCGGGGGGGCCGCTTGAGACCCAGTACTTC.

V is TRBV12-5 and J is TRBJ2-1, with TRBD1 matching over 8 bases. Per germline, CDR1 LGHNT and CDR2 FRNRAP. V lost 4 bases to trimming and J lost 0 bases; unmatched junction nucleotides: 8. CDR3 length: 17 amino acids. The CDR3 spells CASGWGDRPSSYNEQFF. CDR3 coding DNA: TGTGCTAGTGGTTGGGGGGACAGGCCGAGCTCCTACAATGAGCAGTTCTTC.

CDR3 in amino acids: CASSEARKTTNEKLFF. CDR3 sequence (DNA): TGTGCCAGCAGTGAAGCACGGAAAACGACTAATGAAAAACTGTTTTTT. V and J are TRBV6-1 and TRBJ1-4; D ambiguous. CDR1 is MNHNS, CDR2 SASEGT, per germline. V gave up 0 bases and J gave up 2 bases, with 10 bases separating them. The CDR3 totals 16 residues.

The rearrangement uses TRBV5-4 and TRBJ2-2; D call uncertain. The CDR3 contains 15 residues. V was trimmed by 4 bases and J by 5 bases, leaving 15 bases between them. Germline V CDR1 and CDR2: SGHNT, YYREEE (reference sequence). The CDR3 DNA reads TGTGCCAGCAGCCAAGCGTCCAGTGGGACCGGGGAGCTGTTTTTT. The encoded protein is CASSQASSGTGELFF.

The chain carries TRBV4-1 and TRBJ1-5; TRBD1 might be the D (5 bases). Per the germline V gene, CDR1 is MGHRA and CDR2 is YSYEKL. The CDR3 has 18 residues. Trimming took off 1 base at V and 10 bases at J, with 26 bases between the two ends. The CDR3 DNA reads as TGCGCCAGCAGCCAAGGAGGGGCCCGCCTCTCTTATGGGGTACCCCAGCATTTT. Amino acid sequence: CASSQGGARLSYGVPQHF.

In its sample, this clone was seen a few times. The CDR3 DNA reads TGTGCCAGCAGCTTTGGGGGAGGGACAGGGCCCTACGAGCAGTACGTC. It translates to CASSFGGGTGPYEQYV. The chain employs TRBV5-4 and TRBJ2-7, with 9 bases lining up with TRBD1. The junction had 8 bases not matched to a gene; V was cut back by 2 bases and J by 2 bases. The CDR3 is 16 amino acids. The germline V gene has CDR1 SGHNT and CDR2 YYREEE (reference sequence).

This chain uses TRBV7-2 with TRBJ1-2; D unclear. CDR1 and CDR2 from the germline V gene are SGHTA and FQGNSA. This CDR3 comprises 13 residues. With 0 bases removed from V and 5 bases from J, the gap between germline ends came to 7 bases. The CDR3 DNA reads TGTGCCAGCAGCTTAGCGTCCTCATATGGCTACACCTTC. Translated: CASSLASSYGYTF.

This clone turned up a few times. The V call is TRBV29-1, the J call TRBJ2-7, with 8 bases matching TRBD1. The CDR3 totals 12 residues. V lost 7 bases, J lost 3 bases, and 5 bases stayed unmatched. The germline V gene encodes CDR1 SQVTM and CDR2 ANQGSEA. In nucleotides, the CDR3 is TGCAGCGCCGCCAGGGGGCTCTACGAGCAGTACTTC. Its protein product is CSAARGLYEQYF.

As DNA, the CDR3 is TGTGCCAGCAGCACCCGGACAGGGGAAGCTTTCTTT. It encodes CASSTRTGEAFF. The chain couples TRBV13 to TRBJ1-1; 8 bases are shared with TRBD1. The CDR3 runs 12 residues. CDR1 and CDR2 from the germline V gene are PRHDT and FYEKMQ (reference sequence). The J segment lost 8 bases and the V segment lost 5 bases, leaving 4 bases of the junction unmatched.

The chain has TRBV14 and TRBJ2-3; the match to TRBD1 covers 8 bases. Trimming took 3 bases from V and 5 from J; bases not matched to a gene: 7. The CDR3 extends over 15 amino acids. Germline V gene lookup returns CDR1 SGHDN and CDR2 FVKESK. This CDR3 reads CASSQNPGGIDTQYF. CDR3 nucleotides: TGTGCCAGCAGCCAGAACCCAGGGGGCATAGATACGCAGTATTTT. The complete variable domain, with remaining parts taken from reference TRBV14 and TRBJ2-3, reads EAGVTQFPSHSVIEKGQTVTLRCDPISGHDNLYWYRRVMGKEIKFLLHFVKESKQDESGMPNNRFLAERTGGTYSTLKVQPAELEDSGVYFCASSQNPGGIDTQYFGPGTRLTVL.